A selection of T cell receptor beta chains follows, all from one sample in a study of T-cell memory formation after mild COVID-19. In TCRdb, the 5' RACE reads were re-called with MiXCR into one record per CDR3 protein. Seen here are 350,000 or so distinct CDR3 sequences, 20% to 25% observed once, and the top ten hold around 20%. Sample: PBMCs or a T cell subset sorted from them (not recorded which). These receptors were obtained from a man between 18 and 29 years old who had mild COVID-19 (a few samples of this study predate the infection). Cell type and time point are not known. Each CDR3 is given with its conserved first and last residue. A D gene is named only where the DNA matches it firmly. Size values are once, few and many counts, or a class for expanded clones, and some rows have none.

j_call,v_call,d_call,clone_size,cdr3_aa,cdr3_nt
TRBJ2-1,TRBV27,NA,NA,CASASGTVAYNEQFF,TGTGCCAGCGCGTCGGGGACTGTGGCCTACAATGAGCAGTTCTTC
TRBJ2-1,TRBV20-1,TRBD2,few,CSARDPVGGARNEQFF,TGCAGTGCTAGAGATCCGGTCGGGGGGGCCCGAAATGAGCAGTTCTTC
TRBJ2-3,TRBV28,NA,many,CASSFGGRTTDTQYF,TGTGCCAGCAGTTTTGGAGGGCGGACCACAGATACGCAGTATTTT
TRBJ1-1,TRBV20-1,NA,NA,CSARVKAGMNTEAFF,TGCAGTGCTAGGGTTAAAGCGGGGATGAACACTGAAGCTTTCTTT
TRBJ2-2,TRBV7-9,NA,NA,CASSHRGGTGELFF,TGTGCCAGCAGCCACAGGGGGGGCACCGGGGAGCTGTTTTTT
TRBJ1-3,TRBV20-1,NA,few,CSAMIGSGNTIYF,TGCAGTGCTATGATTGGCTCTGGAAACACCATATATTTT
TRBJ2-5,TRBV7-8,NA,once,CASSAGLGVQETQYF,TGTGCCAGCAGCGCAGGGTTGGGAGTACAAGAGACCCAGTACTTC
TRBJ2-2,TRBV9,TRBD1,few,CASSVRGQGGTGELFF,TGTGCCAGCAGCGTTCGGGGACAGGGTGGGACCGGGGAGCTGTTTTTT
TRBJ2-2,TRBV7-6,NA,few,CASSFSANGELFF,TGTGCCAGCAGCTTTTCGGCAAACGGGGAGCTGTTTTTT
TRBJ2-7,TRBV19,NA,once,CASSDRGAYYEQYF,TGTGCCAGTAGTGATCGGGGGGCGTATTACGAGCAGTACTTC
TRBJ2-3,TRBV4-3,NA,NA,CASSQDTGSLTDTQYF,TGCGCCAGCAGCCAAGATACAGGGTCTTTGACAGATACGCAGTATTTT
TRBJ2-4,TRBV4-3,TRBD2,NA,CASSRGGERDIQYF,TGCGCCAGCAGCCGGGGAGGGGAAAGGGACATTCAGTACTTC
TRBJ2-5,TRBV18,NA,NA,CASSAQRVSQETQYF,TGTGCCAGCTCAGCCCAAAGGGTTTCGCAAGAGACCCAGTACTTC
TRBJ2-1,TRBV24-1,TRBD2,few,CATSDFSSSGGNEQFF,TGTGCCACCAGTGATTTTAGTTCGAGCGGGGGGAATGAGCAGTTCTTC
TRBJ1-2,TRBV29-1,NA,few,CSVVAPGGNYGYTF,TGCAGCGTTGTGGCCCCGGGAGGGAACTATGGCTACACCTTC
TRBJ2-2,TRBV29-1,NA,few,CSVETNANTGELFF,TGCAGCGTTGAAACGAACGCGAACACCGGGGAGCTGTTTTTT
TRBJ1-1,TRBV7-9,TRBD1,few,CASSFGGSRTGVRAFF,TGTGCCAGCAGCTTCGGGGGCTCTAGGACAGGGGTGAGAGCTTTCTTT
TRBJ2-6,TRBV4-1,TRBD1,few,CASSQGQGAGANVLTF,TGCGCCAGCAGCCAAGGACAGGGGGCTGGGGCCAACGTCCTGACTTTC
TRBJ2-2,TRBV30,NA,NA,CAWSKLGRGDTGELFF,TGTGCCTGGAGTAAATTGGGAAGGGGCGACACCGGGGAGCTGTTTTTT
TRBJ2-5,TRBV5-1,TRBD2,NA,CASSVTSGGLGTQYF,TGCGCCAGCAGCGTGACTAGCGGGGGCTTAGGGACCCAGTACTTC
TRBJ1-4,TRBV15,TRBD1,NA,CATSREQGFNEKLFF,TGTGCCACCAGCAGAGAACAGGGGTTTAATGAAAAACTGTTTTTT
TRBJ2-5,TRBV29-1,NA,NA,CSGGGGSQETQYF,TGCAGCGGTGGGGGCGGCAGCCAAGAGACCCAGTACTTC
TRBJ1-6,TRBV20-1,TRBD1,few,CSASGTGGGNSPLHF,TGCAGTGCTAGTGGGACAGGGGGCGGAAATTCACCCCTCCACTTT
TRBJ2-1,TRBV12-3/TRBV12-4,NA,few,CASSPARAYNEQFF,TGTGCCAGCAGTCCCGCCCGGGCCTACAATGAGCAGTTCTTC
TRBJ1-5,TRBV4-1,NA,NA,CASSQYSRGQPQHF,TGCGCCAGCAGCCAGTACTCCAGGGGACAGCCCCAGCATTTT
TRBJ2-1,TRBV6-6,NA,once,CASRTGTDSYNEQFF,TGTGCAAGCAGAACCGGGACCGACTCCTACAATGAGCAGTTCTTC
TRBJ2-7,TRBV6-1,NA,few,CASSEYRGGPYEQYF,TGTGCCAGCAGTGAATACAGGGGGGGACCCTACGAGCAGTACTTC
TRBJ2-1,TRBV18,NA,NA,CASSPTPADNEQFF,TGTGCCAGCTCACCGACCCCAGCGGACAATGAGCAGTTCTTC
TRBJ1-4,TRBV20-1,NA,NA,CSAEPGEKLFF,TGCAGTGCGGAGCCGGGAGAAAAACTGTTTTTT
TRBJ1-4,TRBV13,NA,NA,CASSFRHPGWNEKLFF,TGTGCCAGCAGCTTCAGGCACCCAGGGTGGAATGAAAAACTGTTTTTT
TRBJ2-1,TRBV7-9,TRBD1,few,CASSLWDRAPGVHEQFF,TGTGCCAGCAGCTTGTGGGACAGGGCCCCGGGGGTCCATGAGCAGTTCTTC
TRBJ2-1,TRBV5-1,NA,many,CASSRALNEQFF,TGCGCCAGCAGCAGAGCTTTGAATGAGCAGTTCTTC
TRBJ1-2,TRBV2,NA,NA,CASSKTDSYGYTF,TGTGCCAGCAGTAAGACAGATAGCTATGGCTACACCTTC
TRBJ2-7,TRBV12-3/TRBV12-4,TRBD1,NA,CASSFGTGGEQYF,TGTGCCAGCAGTTTTGGGACAGGGGGCGAGCAGTACTTC
TRBJ2-7,TRBV5-1,TRBD2,many,CASSILTSVDYEQYF,TGCGCCAGCAGCATATTGACTAGCGTCGACTACGAGCAGTACTTC
TRBJ1-2,TRBV7-8,TRBD1,many,CASSGTAAYTF,TGTGCCAGCAGCGGGACAGCGGCCTACACCTTC
TRBJ1-4,TRBV29-1,NA,NA,CSVEGSGKGLFF,TGCAGCGTTGAAGGCAGCGGGAAAGGGCTGTTTTTT
TRBJ2-1,TRBV4-3,NA,NA,CASSQDEGPEQFF,TGCGCCAGCAGCCAAGATGAGGGCCCTGAGCAGTTCTTC
TRBJ1-1,TRBV7-2,NA,NA,CASSFYVRGAEAFF,TGTGCCAGCAGCTTCTACGTGCGGGGCGCTGAAGCTTTCTTT